These T cell receptor beta chains were read from a single sample in a study of CXCR3-negative and CXCR3-positive naive CD8 T cells. TCRdb reprocessed the 5' RACE reads and keeps a single row for each CDR3 protein, giving no DNA. Its table lists over 95,000 distinct CDR3 sequences. Sequencing input: naive CXCR3+ CD8+ T cells from blood. Source of these receptors: a human donor in good health. Some clones in this sample may be carry-over from other donors' samples. The CDR3 runs from the conserved cysteine through the conserved F or W. Size values are once, few and many counts, or a class for expanded clones, and some rows have none.

medium-sized	TRBV6-2/TRBV6-3	TRBJ2-1	CASSYSDGFNEQFF
-	TRBV4-1	TRBJ2-2	CASSLTLGFGELFF
-	TRBV28	TRBJ1-1	CASRIRGSGTEAFF
-	TRBV29-1	TRBJ2-7	CSVDRGYEQYF
-	TRBV12-3/TRBV12-4	TRBJ2-1	CASSGLADNNEQFF
-	TRBV30	TRBJ2-1	CAWSGTGGSYNEQFF
-	TRBV5-6	TRBJ2-2	CASSFGTGSTGELFF
-	TRBV19	TRBJ2-7	CASSILASSYEQYF
-	TRBV12-3/TRBV12-4	TRBJ1-2	CASSFGTGGYGYTF
-	TRBV7-6	TRBJ2-3	CASSLEPADTQYF
-	TRBV14	TRBJ2-7	CASSQDTGTSFPDEQYF
-	TRBV7-6	TRBJ2-7	CASSFNSYEQYF
-	TRBV29-1	TRBJ2-7	CSVETSSHYEQYF
-	TRBV29-1	TRBJ1-2	CSVYLTDFYGYTF
-	TRBV4-1	TRBJ1-2	CASSQDRRRNNYGYTF
-	TRBV29-1	TRBJ2-1	CSAPGLAGPYNEQFF
-	TRBV4-1	TRBJ2-3	CASSQESPSGSDTQYF
-	TRBV11-3	TRBJ2-2	CASSSLPGTGENTGELFF
-	TRBV6-6	TRBJ2-5	CASSYSKIQGHGTQYF
-	TRBV6-2/TRBV6-3	TRBJ2-2	CASSLNIRDSNTGELFF
-	TRBV7-6	TRBJ2-5	CASSAAGTGVETQYF
-	TRBV28	TRBJ2-7	CASSFQRVTYEQYF
-	TRBV4-1	TRBJ2-2	CASSQEGGVGRGITGELFF
-	TRBV29-1	TRBJ2-1	CSVDLDRDNEQFF
-	TRBV10-2	TRBJ2-2	CASSVGPTGELFF
-	TRBV12-3/TRBV12-4	TRBJ2-7	CASSSDSNPYEQYF
-	TRBV7-9	TRBJ1-1	CASSLDTGGTEAFF
-	TRBV27	TRBJ1-5	CASSPHRGDQPQHF
-	TRBV7-9	TRBJ1-1	CASSLAQGFEAFF
-	TRBV28	TRBJ2-1	CASSFFGGAGQFF
-	TRBV5-5	TRBJ2-1	CASSPTGGLYVNEQFF